The 22 T cell receptor beta chains below come from one sample, sequenced in a study of early T cells in non-severe SARS-CoV-2 infection. A single record per CDR3 protein comes from TCRdb applying MiXCR to the 5' RACE reads. The sample lists some 70,000 distinct CDR3 sequences, more than 4% occurring once. The source material was whole blood. The receptor set was obtained from an adult who was a healthcare worker with PCR-confirmed SARS-CoV-2 infection or an uninfected control (not recorded which).

This clonotype appeared many times. The chain employs TRBV28 and TRBJ2-7; D is possibly TRBD1 (6 bases). Germline V CDR1 and CDR2: MDHEN, SYDVKM. The CDR3 is 12 amino acids. V was cut by 8 bases and J by 4 bases, with 12 bases left in between. CDR3 nucleotides: TGTGCCAGCCAACAGGGCCAGTACGAGCAGTACTTC. As protein: CASQQGQYEQYF.

There are a few counts of this clonotype. This chain links TRBV27 with TRBJ2-1; no reliable D call. CDR3 size: 12 residues. Trimming took 6 bases from V and 6 from J, leaving 9 bases between them. Germline V gene data show CDR1 as MNHEY and CDR2 as SMNVEV (reference sequence). The CDR3 DNA sequence: TGTGCCAGCAGACAAAAGGGCAATGAGCAGTTCTTC. Protein sequence: CASRQKGNEQFF.

Only a few counts were recorded for this clonotype. The chain recombines TRBV12-3 or TRBV12-4 with TRBJ1-5; D is unclear. CDR3 length: 13 amino acids. V lost 6 bases to trimming and J lost 5 bases, with 11 bases between them. Here the CDR3 DNA reads TGTGCCAGCAGCCAATCTAAGGATCAGCCCCAGCATTTT. Its protein is CASSQSKDQPQHF.

The rearrangement joins TRBV5-1 to TRBJ2-1, with TRBD2 matching over 8 bases. CDR3 length: 16 amino acids. Germline V gene data show CDR1 as SGHRS and CDR2 as YFSETQ. V shed 5 bases and J 0 bases; nucleotides not matched to a gene: 7. This CDR3 reads CASRVGAGDSYNEQFF. For the CDR3, the DNA is TGCGCCAGCAGAGTGGGAGCGGGGGACTCCTACAATGAGCAGTTCTTC.

This clonotype was seen many times. This rearrangement joins TRBV24-1 to TRBJ1-5, with D tentatively TRBD1 (6 bases). The CDR3 is 16 amino acids. The germline V gene has CDR1 KGHDR and CDR2 SFDVKD. V was cut by 2 bases and J by 4 bases, with 14 bases left in between. CDR3 residues: CATSDSAGVWNQPQHF. The DNA for the CDR3 is TGTGCCACCAGTGATTCCGCAGGGGTTTGGAATCAGCCCCAGCATTTT.

There are a few counts of this clonotype. The chain joins TRBV28 to TRBJ1-1; 8 bases map to TRBD1. J gave up 4 bases and V 6 bases, and 13 bases lay outside the gene matches. The CDR3 consists of 16 residues. Germline V gene sequence: CDR1 MDHEN, CDR2 SYDVKM. The CDR3 region has the DNA TGTGCCAGCAGCGTGGACAGGGTGGGGACGGGCACTGAAGCTTTCTTT. It codes for CASSVDRVGTGTEAFF. The full variable domain, rest sourced from reference TRBV28 and TRBJ1-1, is DVKVTQSSRYLVKRTGEKVFLECVQDMDHENMFWYRQDPGLGLRLIYFSYDVKMKEKGDIPEGYSVSREKKERFSLILESASTNQTSMYLCASSVDRVGTGTEAFFGQGTRLTVV.

The chain carries TRBV6-6 and TRBJ2-4; D unresolved. The CDR3 spans 15 residues. Looked up from germline, CDR1 is MNHNY and CDR2 is SVGAGI (reference sequence). Deletions cut 7 bases from V and 1 base from J, with 14 bases between. CDR3 coding DNA: TGTGCCAGCACCGACCACACAGCTGCCAAAAACATTCAGTACTTC. Translating gives CASTDHTAAKNIQYF.

This clonotype was recorded a few times. The genes are TRBV19 and TRBJ1-2, with D possibly matching TRBD1 (5 bases). The CDR3 has 13 amino acids. Germline assignment: CDR1 LNHDA and CDR2 SQIVND (reference sequence). Trimming removed 5 bases from V and 4 bases from J, with 11 bases in between. The CDR3 DNA follows: TGTGCCAGTAGTCCTGACAGATTCTATGGCTACACCTTC. Translating gives CASSPDRFYGYTF.

This clonotype was counted a few times. The chain joins TRBV4-3 to TRBJ2-5; no clear D. This CDR3 contains 12 residues. V dropped 0 bases and J dropped 4 bases, with 3 bases sitting between them. Germline V gene data show CDR1 as LGHNA and CDR2 as YSLEER. The DNA for the CDR3 is TGCGCCAGCAGCCAAGACAGAGAGACCCAGTACTTC. Its protein product is CASSQDRETQYF.

At least ten counts were recorded for this clonotype. This rearrangement joins TRBV24-1 to TRBJ2-7; D is possibly TRBD2 (5 bases). The germline V gene encodes CDR1 KGHDR and CDR2 SFDVKD. This CDR3 comprises 15 residues. The V gene lost 3 bases and the J gene lost 6 bases, with 17 bases spanning the gap. The CDR3 region has the DNA TGTGCCACCAGTGATCACAAAACAGCTAGCACCGAGCAGTACTTC. This translates into CATSDHKTASTEQYF.

This clonotype was picked up a small number of times. The CDR3 nucleotides read TGTGCCAGTAGTATACCCCCGGGGACCGGGGAGCTGTTTTTT. Protein product: CASSIPPGTGELFF. V and J are TRBV19 and TRBJ2-2, with D tentatively TRBD2 (5 bases). Germline-derived CDR1 and CDR2 are LNHDA and SQIVND (reference sequence). This CDR3 comprises 14 residues. The germline V and J ends were trimmed by 2 bases and 5 bases, with 9 bases remaining between them.

This clonotype has ten or more counts. The chain recombines TRBV14 with TRBJ2-2; D not resolved. V was shortened by 0 bases and J by 5 bases, with 10 bases between the two germline ends. Germline lookup yields CDR1 SGHDN and CDR2 FVKESK. The CDR3 contains 15 residues. The CDR3 is CASSQDSPTTGELFF. CDR3 nucleotides: TGTGCCAGCAGCCAAGATAGTCCCACAACCGGGGAGCTGTTTTTT.

There are many counts of this clonotype. The gene calls are TRBV15 and TRBJ2-1, with a weak D call TRBD2 (6 bases). V was shortened by 0 bases and J by 5 bases, with 14 bases between the two germline ends. The CDR3 consists of 16 residues. The germline gives CDR1 LNHNV, CDR2 YYDKDF (reference sequence). This CDR3 is CATSRDVLADNNEQFF. The DNA for the CDR3 is TGTGCCACCAGCAGAGATGTACTAGCAGATAACAATGAGCAGTTCTTC.

This clonotype occurred many times. The J gene is TRBJ2-1, the V gene TRBV7-2; weak D call: TRBD2 (6 bases). The CDR3 is 15 residues long. V lost 0 bases and J 4 bases, leaving 10 bases between the germline ends. The V gene's germline CDR1 is SGHTA and CDR2 FQGNSA. CDR3 bases: TGTGCCAGCAGCTTAGCGCGGGCGGGATACAATGAGCAGTTCTTC. Amino acids: CASSLARAGYNEQFF.

This chain joins TRBV12-3 or TRBV12-4 and TRBJ1-6, with D unclear. Trimming removed 0 bases at V and 5 bases at J, with 11 bases between. The length of the CDR3 is 16 residues. The CDR3 protein is CASSLAFHGDNSPLHF. The CDR3 DNA is TGTGCCAGCAGTTTAGCCTTTCATGGTGATAATTCACCCCTCCACTTT.

Only a few counts were recorded for this clonotype. This sequence joins TRBV29-1 and TRBJ2-3; possible D gene TRBD1, 6 bases. This CDR3 region has 14 residues. Germline V CDR1 and CDR2: SQVTM, ANQGSEA. V was clipped by 7 bases and J by 2 bases, with 16 bases between them. The CDR3 DNA is TGCAGCGGCCGGGACAAGTTTTCCACAGATACGCAGTATTTT. As protein: CSGRDKFSTDTQYF.

This clonotype was seen many times. The rearrangement links TRBV3-1 to TRBJ2-1; no firm D call. Trimming took 0 bases from V and 9 from J, leaving 12 bases between them. Germline V CDR1 and CDR2: LGHDT, YNNKEL (reference sequence). CDR3 length: 14 residues. This chain's CDR3 is CASSQDNTMREQFF. The CDR3 DNA follows: TGTGCCAGCAGCCAAGATAACACCATGCGTGAGCAGTTCTTC.

There are many counts of this clonotype. The rearrangement uses TRBV7-9 and TRBJ2-7; D remains ambiguous. This CDR3 contains 11 residues. Trimming shortened V by 4 bases and J by 6 bases, and 7 bases separated the two germline ends. Germline CDR1 and CDR2: SEHNR and FQNEAQ (reference sequence). CDR3: CASSSTGEQYF. CDR3 sequence (DNA): TGTGCCAGCAGCTCCACGGGCGAGCAGTACTTC.

At least ten counts were recorded for this clonotype. V and J are TRBV19 and TRBJ2-1, with D perhaps matching TRBD2 (6 bases). Trimming stripped 5 bases from V and 9 bases from J, with 23 bases between. CDR1 and CDR2 (germline): LNHDA, SQIVND (reference sequence). This CDR3 contains 16 residues. CDR3 coding DNA: TGTGCCAGTAGTCTTAATCCGGGACTCGCCGCCGCTGAGCAGTTCTTC. Amino acids: CASSLNPGLAAAEQFF.

The genes are TRBV7-2 and TRBJ2-1; TRBD2 matches at 7 bases. This CDR3 has 15 residues. V dropped 2 bases and J dropped 8; count of bases not matched to a gene: 9. CDR1 SGHTA and CDR2 FQGNSA come from the germline V gene. The CDR3 protein is CASSLPPGGSYEQFF. Written as DNA, the CDR3 is TGTGCCAGCAGCTTACCCCCCGGCGGGAGCTATGAGCAGTTCTTC. Together with reference TRBV7-2 and TRBJ2-1, the CDR3 gives the full variable domain: GAGVSQSPSNKVTEKGKDVELRCDPISGHTALYWYRQSLGQGLEFLIYFQGNSAPDKSGLPSDRFSAERTGGSVSTLTIQRTQQEDSAVYLCASSLPPGGSYEQFFGPGTRLTVL.

This clonotype was seen ten or more times. The rearrangement uses TRBV7-9 and TRBJ2-2; TRBD1 matches at 9 bases. From germline, CDR1 is SEHNR and CDR2 FQNEAQ (reference sequence). V dropped 10 bases and J dropped 5; count of bases not matched to a gene: 8. The CDR3 totals 14 residues. The CDR3: CAIGGTGKTGELFF. The CDR3, as DNA: TGTGCCATCGGAGGGACAGGGAAGACCGGGGAGCTGTTTTTT.

This clonotype was seen many times. This chain connects TRBV7-9 to TRBJ2-7; 7 bases are a match to TRBD2. The germline V gene has CDR1 SEHNR and CDR2 FQNEAQ (reference sequence). The V and J ends lost 4 bases and 3 bases, in that order; junction bases with no gene match: 9. The length of the CDR3 is 15 residues. In DNA form, the CDR3 reads TGTGCCAGCAGCTCCCCTGAGACTAGCTTCTACGAGCAGTACTTC. It encodes CASSSPETSFYEQYF. The full variable domain, its missing parts supplied by reference TRBV7-9 and TRBJ2-7, is DTGVSQNPRHKITKRGQNVTFRCDPISEHNRLYWYRQTLGQGPEFLTYFQNEAQLEKSRLLSDRFSAERPKGSFSTLEIQRTEQGDSAMYLCASSSPETSFYEQYFGPGTRLTVT.